One sample yielded the 14 T cell receptor beta chains listed below, sequenced in a study of shared clonotypes between healthy human individuals. The method was immunoSEQ multiplex PCR; TCRdb's version includes in-frame clones alone and lacks a portion of them. The repertoire consists of roughly 450,000 clones, with 79% occurring once and the leading ten covering over 10%. What was sequenced was PBMCs. These receptors all stem from a woman in her thirties or forties in good health. Some clones in this sample may be carry-over from other donors' samples.

The gene calls are TRBV7-2 and TRBJ1-5; 8 bases align to TRBD1. Trimming cost V 4 bases and J 10 bases; bases outside gene matches: 9. Germline CDR1 reads SGHTA; CDR2 reads FQGNSA. The CDR3 contains 14 residues. The CDR3 bases are TGTGCCAGCAGCTCTAGACAGGGGCGGGAACCCCAGCATTTT. Translation gives CASSSRQGREPQHF.

This clone appeared many times. The chain carries TRBV6-6 and TRBJ2-1; 7 bases align to TRBD1. The junction had 5 bases not matched to a gene; V was cut back by 8 bases and J by 7 bases. Germline values: CDR1 MNHNY, CDR2 SVGAGI (reference sequence). This CDR3 is built from 12 residues. The CDR3 nucleotides read TGTGCCAGCGCGCTACAGGGGAATGAGCAGTTCTTC. Protein product: CASALQGNEQFF.

The V gene is TRBV18, the J gene TRBJ1-3; D ambiguous. Looked up from germline, CDR1 is KGHSH and CDR2 is LQKENI. The CDR3 length is 14 residues. The V end was cut by 0 bases, the J end by 2 bases, with 5 bases between. Here the CDR3 reads CASSPPPTGNTIYF. CDR3 bases: TGTGCCAGCTCACCACCCCCCACTGGAAACACCATATATTTT.

The J gene is TRBJ2-5, the V gene TRBV11-3; D may be TRBD2 (5 bases). The germline gives CDR1 SGHNT, CDR2 YENEEA. V shed 2 bases and J shed 4 bases, with 11 bases lying between them. The CDR3 covers 14 residues. The chain's CDR3 is CASSLSGERETQYF. DNA for the CDR3: TGTGCCAGCAGCTTATCCGGGGAGCGAGAGACCCAGTACTTC.

CDR3 region: CASSLGQGSRYTF. The CDR3 DNA sequence: TGCGCCAGCAGCTTGGGTCAGGGGAGTCGGTACACCTTC. J is TRBJ1-2 and V is TRBV5-1; TRBD1 is a possible D gene (6 bases). Trimming removed 0 bases from V and 11 bases from J, with 14 bases in between. The V gene's germline CDR1 is SGHRS and CDR2 YFSETQ. CDR3 length: 13 amino acids.

This clone occurred a few times. The chain employs TRBV28 and TRBJ1-2; 10 positions match TRBD1. This CDR3 contains 17 residues. Germline CDR1 MDHEN, CDR2 SYDVKM. V shed 6 bases and J 2 bases; nucleotides not matched to a gene: 12. CDR3 coding DNA: TGTGCCAGCAGACCCCGGGACAGGGGCCACCAAAACTATGGCTACACCTTC. The encoded protein is CASRPRDRGHQNYGYTF.

This chain links TRBV6-5 with TRBJ2-5, with TRBD2 matching 7 bases. Germline values: CDR1 MNHEY, CDR2 SVGAGI. The CDR3 is 13 amino acids. The V segment lost 6 bases and the J segment 3 bases; nucleotides outside the gene matches: 4. The CDR3 nucleotides read TGTGCCAGCAGACCGAGCGGGAAAGAGACCCAGTACTTC. Protein sequence: CASRPSGKETQYF.

The genes are TRBV9 and TRBJ2-1; 13 bases fit TRBD2. The CDR3 length is 16 residues. Germline V gene sequence: CDR1 SGDLS, CDR2 YYNGEE. The V segment lost 4 bases and the J segment 3 bases; nucleotides outside the gene matches: 4. This CDR3 is CASSQGLAGDYNEQFF. Written as DNA, the CDR3 is TGTGCCAGCAGCCAAGGACTAGCGGGAGACTACAATGAGCAGTTCTTC. The full variable domain, its missing parts supplied by reference TRBV9 and TRBJ2-1, is DSGVTQTPKHLITATGQRVTLRCSPRSGDLSVYWYQQSLDQGLQFLIQYYNGEERAKGNILERFSAQQFPDLHSELNLSSLELGDSALYFCASSQGLAGDYNEQFFGPGTRLTVL.

V and J are TRBV15 and TRBJ1-1, with a weak D call TRBD1 (6 bases). CDR3 length: 13 residues. The V gene's germline CDR1 is LNHNV and CDR2 YYDKDF (reference sequence). V lost 0 bases and J 9 bases, leaving 11 bases between the germline ends. CDR3 region: CATSRDSGAKAFF. In DNA, the CDR3 is TGTGCCACCAGCAGAGATTCGGGGGCTAAAGCTTTCTTT.

The chain carries TRBV11-1 and TRBJ1-4; no clear D gene. Looked up from germline, CDR1 is SGHAT and CDR2 is FQDESV (reference sequence). With 3 bases removed from V and 0 bases from J, the gap between germline ends came to 14 bases. The CDR3 runs 17 residues. The CDR3 nucleotides are TGTGCCAGCAGCTTGGGCCGACAATTTGCAACTAATGAAAAACTGTTTTTT. It encodes CASSLGRQFATNEKLFF.

The chain recombines TRBV19 with TRBJ2-2, with TRBD1 matching over 9 bases. J gave up 0 bases and V 8 bases, and 4 bases lay outside the gene matches. CDR3 size: 15 residues. The germline CDR1 and CDR2 sequences are LNHDA and SQIVND (reference sequence). CDR3 in DNA: TGTGCCAGTGAGAGGGACAGGGCGAACACCGGGGAGCTGTTTTTT. Translated: CASERDRANTGELFF.

V gene TRBV29-1 combines with J gene TRBJ2-5; TRBD2 matches 16 bases. After removal of 3 bases from V and 1 base from J, the junction contained 11 bases not matched to a gene. This CDR3 spans 19 amino acids. CDR1 is SQVTM and CDR2 is ANQGSEA in the germline V gene. The CDR3 bases are TGCAGCGTTGAGCAAGGGACTAGCGGGAGGGCCGCGTCCCAAGAGACCCAGTACTTC. Its translation is CSVEQGTSGRAASQETQYF.

This clone has a count of ten or more. In DNA form, the CDR3 reads TGTGCCAGCAGCTGGGCGGGAGTCCCGGATACGCAGTATTTT. Residues: CASSWAGVPDTQYF. The chain uses TRBV5-6 and TRBJ2-3, with 7 nucleotides matching TRBD2. CDR3 length equals 14 residues. Unmatched junction bases numbered 7, after V lost 3 bases and J lost 6 bases. CDR1 and CDR2 (germline): SGHDT, YYEEEE. Complete variable domain (other parts from reference TRBV5-6 and TRBJ2-3): DAGVTQSPTHLIKTRGQQVTLRCSPKSGHDTVSWYQQALGQGPQFIFQYYEEEERQRGNFPDRFSGHQFPNYSSELNVNALLLGDSALYLCASSWAGVPDTQYFGPGTRLTVL.

Points on this clone: This sample also contains other DNA sequences that code for the same CDR3. V and J are TRBV5-1 and TRBJ2-7, with 9 positions matching TRBD1. J was trimmed by 4 bases and V by 0 bases; bases with no gene match: 5. There are 15 residues in the CDR3. Germline-derived CDR1 and CDR2 are SGHRS and YFSETQ. CDR3 protein: CASSLAPGQGYEQYF. The DNA of the CDR3 is TGCGCCAGCAGCTTGGCCCCGGGACAGGGTTACGAGCAGTACTTC.